Each of the 11 T cell receptor beta chains below was sequenced from the same sample in a study of T-cell reconstitution after alpha-beta-depleted transplantation in children (dated by TCRdb to about 2016). The sample's treatment or condition, from its label and the paper: allogeneic hematopoietic cell transplantation with graft depleted of TCRalphabeta T cells and CD19 B cells. The library relied on PCR. TCRdb names Illumina HiSeq 2500 as the instrument used. To normalize quantification of the TCRbeta repertoire, the TCR libraries were built with molecular barcoding that relied on unique molecular identifiers. TCRdb cleaned the public reads at Q25 with fastp, built clones with MiXCR and kept in-frame beta chains. For every CDR3 protein sequence, its rows merge into one entry that carries the most common genes and DNA. Present in this sample are around 450,000 distinct CDR3 sequences, 10% to 13% of which were seen just once. In total, the top ten clones hold about 2% of the sample.

This sample comprised PBMCs, obtained before TCRalphabeta/CD19-depleted stem cell transplant. The receptors come from a child aged 2-15 years with inherited bone marrow failure, due to receive a stem cell transplant.

This clonotype was seen repeatedly, ten times or more. The CDR3 protein is CSVDSVSGTDTQYF. The CDR3 DNA reads TGCAGCGTTGATTCGGTTAGCGGCACAGATACGCAGTATTTT. The chain is built from TRBV29-1 and TRBJ2-3; D may be TRBD2 (5 bases). This CDR3 spans 14 amino acids. Trimming pared 3 bases from V and 1 base from J, leaving 11 bases between. Germline V lookup: CDR1 SQVTM, CDR2 ANQGSEA.

This clonotype occurred many times. The V and J genes are TRBV20-1 and TRBJ2-1; 7 bases align to TRBD1. The V gene's germline CDR1 is DFQATT and CDR2 SNEGSKA (reference sequence). CDR3 length: 14 amino acids. V lost 5 bases, J lost 4 bases, and 8 bases stayed unmatched. The CDR3 sequence is CSAEIGTAYNEQFF. DNA for the CDR3: TGCAGTGCTGAGATCGGGACAGCGTACAATGAGCAGTTCTTC.

In its sample, this clonotype was seen many times. The rearrangement joins TRBV4-3 to TRBJ2-1; 8 bases are shared with TRBD2. V lost 0 bases, J lost 6 bases, and 4 bases stayed unmatched. The CDR3 is 15 residues long. From germline, CDR1 is LGHNA and CDR2 YSLEER. Written as DNA, the CDR3 is TGCGCCAGCAGCCAAGATGAACTAGCGGTCAATGAGCAGTTCTTC. Its translation: CASSQDELAVNEQFF.

The V gene is TRBV30, the J gene TRBJ2-1; D unclear. Trimming left V 1 base short and J 9 bases short, with 13 bases between. The CDR3 covers 13 residues. Germline loops: CDR1 GTSNPN, CDR2 SVGIG (reference sequence). The CDR3 region is CAWSGLNLLEQFF. CDR3 DNA sequence: TGTGCCTGGAGTGGTCTTAATCTGCTTGAGCAGTTCTTC.

This chain uses TRBV7-2 with TRBJ2-3; no clear D gene. Trimming removed 1 base from V and 6 bases from J, with 8 bases in between. This CDR3 comprises 13 residues. Germline V gives CDR1 SGHTA, CDR2 FQGNSA. CDR3 in amino acids: CASSLVLFDTQYF. For the CDR3, the DNA is TGTGCCAGCAGCTTAGTTCTTTTTGATACGCAGTATTTT. The whole variable domain, remainder taken from reference TRBV7-2 and TRBJ2-3, is GAGVSQSPSNKVTEKGKDVELRCDPISGHTALYWYRQSLGQGLEFLIYFQGNSAPDKSGLPSDRFSAERTGGSVSTLTIQRTQQEDSAVYLCASSLVLFDTQYFGPGTRLTVL.

This clonotype was observed at least ten times. This rearrangement joins TRBV24-1 to TRBJ2-2, with D hard to call. The CDR3 is 13 residues long. The germline CDR1 and CDR2 sequences are KGHDR and SFDVKD. Trimming cost V 7 bases and J 2 bases, with 7 bases left between them. The DNA of the CDR3 is TGTGCCACCAGGGGCCTAAACACCGGGGAGCTGTTTTTT. It codes for CATRGLNTGELFF.

Notes on this clonotype: The CDR3 does not close with the conserved phenylalanine or tryptophan, likely indicating a read error. The chain uses TRBV3-1 and TRBJ2-4; TRBD2 matches at 11 bases. This CDR3 has 14 residues. Trimming took 3 bases from V and 12 from J; bases not matched to a gene: 7. CDR1 is LGHDT and CDR2 is YNNKEL in the germline V gene (reference sequence). DNA for the CDR3: TGTGCCAGCAGCCAGATTGCCGGACTAGCGGGTCAGTACTCC. Translating gives CASSQIAGLAGQYS.

This clonotype has just a few counts. The chain employs TRBV18 and TRBJ2-2, with 9 bases matching TRBD2. The germline V gene has CDR1 KGHSH and CDR2 LQKENI. V lost 3 bases to trimming and J lost 3 bases; unmatched junction nucleotides: 5. The CDR3 consists of 16 residues. Written as DNA, the CDR3 is TGTGCCAGCTCACCCAGGCCTAGCGGGGACACCGGGGAGCTGTTTTTT. Amino acid sequence: CASSPRPSGDTGELFF.

This clonotype was detected ten times or more. The chain joins TRBV6-1 to TRBJ2-7; TRBD1 matches at 10 bases. The CDR3 contains 13 residues. Unmatched junction bases numbered 2, after V lost 6 bases and J lost 3 bases. Germline CDR1 MNHNS, CDR2 SASEGT. The CDR3: CASRTGGLYEQYF. CDR3 coding DNA: TGTGCCAGCAGGACAGGGGGCCTCTACGAGCAGTACTTC.

This clonotype has a handful of counts. The V and J genes are TRBV20-1 and TRBJ2-5; D is possibly TRBD1 or TRBD2 (5 bases each). The V gene lost 3 bases and the J gene lost 2 bases, with 28 bases spanning the gap. Per germline, CDR1 DFQATT and CDR2 SNEGSKA (reference sequence). This CDR3 has 19 residues. DNA of the CDR3: TGCAGTGCTAGTTTCAGGGACCAGAGGTGGAATGCCCTACAAGAGACCCAGTACTTC. Its translation is CSASFRDQRWNALQETQYF.

The CDR3: CAMGPGLPGWPYYEQYF. CDR3 nucleotides: TGTGCCATGGGCCCCGGGCTCCCGGGCTGGCCCTATTACGAGCAGTACTTC. The J gene is TRBJ2-7, the V gene TRBV28; D gene uncertain. Germline V gene sequence: CDR1 MDHEN, CDR2 SYDVKM. This CDR3 comprises 17 residues. The V gene lost 10 bases and the J gene lost 4 bases, with 29 bases spanning the gap.